This record concerns one T cell receptor (beta chain) sequence. The sample originates from a study of cytomegalovirus exposure and HLA in healthy donors. This CDR3 is built from 16 residues. Germline V gene lookup returns CDR1 MNHNS and CDR2 SASEGT. The trim removed 0 bases at V and 5 bases at J, leaving 7 bases unmatched. The primer mix had 60 Vbeta and 13 Jbeta primers. Measured with immunoSEQ multiplex PCR; TCRdb has only the in-frame clones, and not every one. The sample includes 130,000 to 150,000 clones, around 84% seen only once; the top ten take over 2.5%. The TCR was taken from a man aged 40-55 years in good health and CMV-seropositive. The chain joins TRBV6-1 to TRBJ1-1; 9 positions match TRBD1. The sample taken for sequencing was PBMCs. CDR3 DNA sequence: TGTGCCAGCAGTGAAGCACCCGGGACAGGGTTGACTGAAGCTTTCTTT. This sequence encodes CASSEAPGTGLTEAFF.